These 18 T cell receptor beta chains originate from one sample sequenced in a study of cytomegalovirus exposure and HLA in healthy donors. PCR used 60 Vbeta primers and 13 Jbeta primers. The assay was immunoSEQ multiplex PCR, and TCRdb's table has in-frame clones only and misses some. The data hold 200,000 or so clones, with 82% observed a single time. Sequenced input: PBMCs. Source of these receptors: a boy between 2 and 10 years old in good health and CMV-seronegative.

This clone showed up just a few times. This specimen includes other DNA sequences encoding the same CDR3. The chain has TRBV19 and TRBJ2-7; no clear D. CDR3 length: 11 amino acids. Trimming left V 3 bases short and J 3 bases short, with 3 bases between. Germline lookup yields CDR1 LNHDA and CDR2 SQIVND (reference sequence). CDR3 sequence reads: CASSIGYEQYF. The CDR3 nucleotides read TGTGCCAGTAGTATCGGCTACGAGCAGTACTTC.

This clone turned up a few times. CDR3 sequence reads: CASSEGSPSYEQYF. In nucleotides, the CDR3 is TGTGCCAGCAGTGAAGGGAGTCCCTCCTACGAGCAGTACTTC. The V and J genes are TRBV25-1 and TRBJ2-7; perhaps TRBD2 as D (5 bases). In germline, CDR1 is MGHDK, CDR2 SYGVNS. The germline V and J ends were trimmed by 2 bases and 0 bases, with 8 bases remaining between them. The CDR3 runs 14 residues.

The chain combines TRBV27 with TRBJ1-2; perhaps TRBD1 as D (5 bases). CDR3 size: 16 residues. The germline V and J ends were trimmed by 6 bases and 4 bases, with 21 bases remaining between them. CDR1 is MNHEY and CDR2 is SMNVEV in the germline V gene (reference sequence). The CDR3 DNA is TGTGCCAGCAGCCCCAGGACACATTCTTTCCTCTATGGCTACACCTTC. Translating it yields CASSPRTHSFLYGYTF.

The gene calls are TRBV7-9 and TRBJ1-2, with 7 nucleotides matching TRBD1. This CDR3 has 13 amino acids. The germline CDR1 and CDR2 sequences are SEHNR and FQNEAQ (reference sequence). V was pared by 7 bases and J by 6 bases, with 8 bases of the junction left unmatched. DNA for the CDR3: TGTGCCAGCAACCTACAGGGGTTCGATGGCTACACCTTC. It yields the protein CASNLQGFDGYTF.

This chain connects TRBV13 to TRBJ2-7, with D unresolved. Per germline, CDR1 PRHDT and CDR2 FYEKMQ (reference sequence). This CDR3 contains 13 residues. Trimming removed 5 bases from V and 3 bases from J, with 11 bases in between. CDR3 residues: CASSPVAGYEQYF. The CDR3 coding sequence is TGTGCCAGCAGCCCCGTCGCCGGCTACGAGCAGTACTTC.

The chain combines TRBV4-2 with TRBJ2-3; 7 nucleotides line up with TRBD2. V shed 3 bases and J 1 base; nucleotides not matched to a gene: 7. CDR1 is LGHNA and CDR2 is YNFKEQ in the germline V gene. The CDR3 covers 16 residues. CDR3 protein: CASSQESGGRTDTQYF. The CDR3 DNA reads as TGTGCCAGCAGCCAGGAGTCGGGGGGACGCACAGATACGCAGTATTTT.

The V and J genes are TRBV19 and TRBJ1-2; D unresolved. Germline values: CDR1 LNHDA, CDR2 SQIVND (reference sequence). The CDR3 covers 12 residues. V lost 1 base, J lost 5 bases, and 5 bases lay in between. Here the CDR3 reads CASSIAGYGYTF. The CDR3 nucleotides are TGTGCCAGTAGTATAGCGGGATATGGCTACACCTTC.

The chain has TRBV30 and TRBJ2-5; D is possibly TRBD1 (5 bases). Germline V gene lookup returns CDR1 GTSNPN and CDR2 SVGIG (reference sequence). The CDR3 loop spans 14 amino acids. The V end was cut by 0 bases, the J end by 3 bases, with 11 bases between. CDR3 sequence: CAWSVQVDEETQYF. CDR3 bases: TGTGCCTGGAGTGTACAGGTGGATGAAGAGACCCAGTACTTC. Full variable domain (remainder filled in from reference TRBV30 and TRBJ2-5): SQTIHQWPATLVQPVGSPLSLECTVEGTSNPNLYWYRQAAGRGLQLLFYSVGIGQISSEVPQNLSASRPQDRQFILSSKKLLLSDSGFYLCAWSVQVDEETQYFGPGTRLLVL.

The chain recombines TRBV7-2 with TRBJ1-2, with 8 positions matching TRBD1. This CDR3 is built from 14 residues. Germline loops: CDR1 SGHTA, CDR2 FQGNSA. The trim removed 5 bases at V and 1 base at J, leaving 3 bases unmatched. The CDR3 spells CASSRGQGNYGYTF. The CDR3 nucleotides read TGTGCCAGCAGCCGAGGACAGGGTAACTATGGCTACACCTTC.

The rearrangement links TRBV19 to TRBJ2-1, with D possibly TRBD1 on 6 matching bases. V was pared by 9 bases and J by 4 bases, with 10 bases between. Germline assignment: CDR1 LNHDA and CDR2 SQIVND (reference sequence). This CDR3 has 12 residues. The CDR3 protein is CASLDRYNEQFF. Written as DNA, the CDR3 is TGTGCCAGCTTGGACAGATACAATGAGCAGTTCTTC.

This clone has a single count. At one end the junction does not follow the germline gene, possibly because of a read error. CDR3 sequence (DNA): TGTGCCAGCAGCTCCGGGGGACCCCCGGACTTC. It translates to CASSSGGPPDF. The V and J genes are TRBV7-8 and TRBJ2-5, with D tentatively TRBD2 (6 bases). Germline CDR1 reads SGHVS; CDR2 reads FQNEAQ. The CDR3 totals 11 residues. Looking up the rest from reference TRBV7-8 and TRBJ2-5 gives the full variable domain: GAGVSQSPRYKVAKRGQDVALRCDPISGHVSLFWYQQALGQGPEFLTYFQNEAQLDKSGLPSDRFFAERPEGSVSTLKIQRTQQEDSAVYLCASSSGGPPDFGPGTRLLVL.

This clone has only a few counts. Here the CDR3 DNA reads TGCGCCAGCAGCCAAGAGGGCGGGGGGCTGATAGGTGAGCAGTTCTTC. This codes for CASSQEGGGLIGEQFF. The rearrangement joins TRBV4-3 to TRBJ2-1; 8 bases are a match to TRBD2. The J segment lost 9 bases and the V segment lost 0 bases, leaving 10 bases of the junction unmatched. This CDR3 comprises 16 residues. Germline assignment: CDR1 LGHNA and CDR2 YSLEER.

The V and J genes are TRBV7-2 and TRBJ1-4; a possible D gene is TRBD1 (6 bases). V gave up 8 bases and J gave up 4 bases, with 11 bases separating them. This CDR3 spans 13 amino acids. Germline lookup yields CDR1 SGHTA and CDR2 FQGNSA. CDR3 amino acids: CASGRDINEKLFF. CDR3 sequence (DNA): TGTGCCAGCGGCAGGGACATTAATGAAAAACTGTTTTTT.

In this sample, this clone turned up a few times. The rearrangement joins TRBV19 to TRBJ1-4; D possibly corresponds to TRBD1 (5 bases). CDR1 is LNHDA and CDR2 is SQIVND in the germline V gene (reference sequence). V was trimmed by 10 bases and J by 0 bases, leaving 9 bases between them. CDR3 size: 13 residues. The CDR3 coding sequence is TGTGCCACCAGGGTGGCAACTAATGAAAAACTGTTTTTT. Translating it yields CATRVATNEKLFF.

This chain links TRBV6-5 with TRBJ1-1; weak D call: TRBD1 (6 bases). CDR1 and CDR2 (germline): MNHEY, SVGAGI. V was cut by 5 bases and J by 3 bases, with 13 bases left in between. This CDR3 has 14 amino acids. As DNA, the CDR3 is TGTGCCAGCAGTCAAAGGACAGTTGACACTGAAGCTTTCTTT. It translates to CASSQRTVDTEAFF.

The chain links TRBV30 to TRBJ2-6; D ambiguous. Trimming shortened V by 8 bases and J by 0 bases, and 5 bases separated the two germline ends. The CDR3 length is 12 residues. Germline V lookup: CDR1 GTSNPN, CDR2 SVGIG (reference sequence). CDR3 sequence (DNA): TGTGCCACAAACTCTGGGGCCAACGTCCTGACTTTC. Protein product: CATNSGANVLTF.

The CDR3 DNA is TGTGCCAGCAGTGAGGGGGGGATAGGACCAGGTTATTTT. Translating it yields CASSEGGIGPGYF. This sequence joins TRBV6-1 and TRBJ2-3; 7 bases map to TRBD2. V trimming: 3 bases; J trimming: 15 bases; junction bases outside the gene matches: 12. The CDR3 extends over 13 amino acids. Germline V gives CDR1 MNHNS, CDR2 SASEGT.

V is TRBV7-9 and J is TRBJ2-6, with 8 nucleotides matching TRBD2. This CDR3 region has 16 residues. The junction had 8 bases not matched to a gene; V was cut back by 10 bases and J by 0 bases. The germline gives CDR1 SEHNR, CDR2 FQNEAQ (reference sequence). DNA for the CDR3: TGTGCCATCCCAGCGGGGGTGTACTCTGGGGCCAACGTCCTGACTTTC. The encoded protein is CAIPAGVYSGANVLTF. Variable domain in full (rest from reference TRBV7-9 and TRBJ2-6): DTGVSQNPRHKITKRGQNVTFRCDPISEHNRLYWYRQTLGQGPEFLTYFQNEAQLEKSRLLSDRFSAERPKGSFSTLEIQRTEQGDSAMYLCAIPAGVYSGANVLTFGAGSRLTVL.